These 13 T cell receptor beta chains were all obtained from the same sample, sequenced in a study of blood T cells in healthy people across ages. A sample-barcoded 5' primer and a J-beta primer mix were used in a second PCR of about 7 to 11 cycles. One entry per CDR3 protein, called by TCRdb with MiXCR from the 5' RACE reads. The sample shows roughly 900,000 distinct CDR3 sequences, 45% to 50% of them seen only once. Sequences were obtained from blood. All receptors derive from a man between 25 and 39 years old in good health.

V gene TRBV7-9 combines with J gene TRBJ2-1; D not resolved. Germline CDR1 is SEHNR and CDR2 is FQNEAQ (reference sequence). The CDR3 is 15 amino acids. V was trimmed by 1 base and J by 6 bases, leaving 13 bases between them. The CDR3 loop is CASSLVGPAGNEQFF. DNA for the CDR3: TGTGCCAGCAGCTTAGTAGGGCCAGCAGGCAATGAGCAGTTCTTC.

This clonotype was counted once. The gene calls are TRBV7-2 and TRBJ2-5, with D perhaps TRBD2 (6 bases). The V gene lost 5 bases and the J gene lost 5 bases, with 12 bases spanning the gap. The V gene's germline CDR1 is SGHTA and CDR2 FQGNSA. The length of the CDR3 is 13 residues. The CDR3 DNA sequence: TGTGCCAGCAGCATGGCGGGAATGGAGACCCAGTACTTC. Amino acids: CASSMAGMETQYF.

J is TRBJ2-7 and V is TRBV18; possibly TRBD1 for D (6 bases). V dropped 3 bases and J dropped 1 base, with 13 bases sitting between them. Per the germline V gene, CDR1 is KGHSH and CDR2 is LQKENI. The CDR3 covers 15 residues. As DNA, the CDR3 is TGTGCCAGCTCACCTCCGGGACATGGTTCCTACGAGCAGTACTTC. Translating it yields CASSPPGHGSYEQYF.

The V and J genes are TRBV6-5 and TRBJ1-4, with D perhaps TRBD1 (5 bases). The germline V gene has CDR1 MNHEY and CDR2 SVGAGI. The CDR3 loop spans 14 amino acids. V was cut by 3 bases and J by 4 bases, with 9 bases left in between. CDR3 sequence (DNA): TGTGCCAGCAGTTATCGGCAGGGTAATGAAAAACTGTTTTTT. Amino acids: CASSYRQGNEKLFF.

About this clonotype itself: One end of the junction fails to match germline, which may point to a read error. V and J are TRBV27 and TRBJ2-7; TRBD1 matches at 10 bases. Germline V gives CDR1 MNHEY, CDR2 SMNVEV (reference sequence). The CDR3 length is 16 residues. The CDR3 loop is CASSLRQGASPYERYF. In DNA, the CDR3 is TGTGCCAGCAGTTTACGACAGGGGGCTTCCCCCTACGAGCGGTACTTC.

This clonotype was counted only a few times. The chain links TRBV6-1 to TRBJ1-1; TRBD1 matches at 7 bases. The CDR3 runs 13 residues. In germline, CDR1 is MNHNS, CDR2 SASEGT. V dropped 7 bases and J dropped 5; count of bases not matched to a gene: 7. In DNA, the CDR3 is TGTGCCAGCATCGATAAGGGGGCGACTGAAGCTTTCTTT. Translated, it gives CASIDKGATEAFF.

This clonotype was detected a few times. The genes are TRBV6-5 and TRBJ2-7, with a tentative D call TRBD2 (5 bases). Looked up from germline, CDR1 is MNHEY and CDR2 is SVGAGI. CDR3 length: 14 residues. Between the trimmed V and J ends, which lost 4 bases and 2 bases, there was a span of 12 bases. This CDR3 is CASSSIGGPYEQYF. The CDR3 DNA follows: TGTGCCAGCAGTTCCATCGGCGGGCCCTACGAGCAGTACTTC.

CDR3 residues: CASSYPGLANEQFF. DNA of the CDR3: TGCGCCAGCAGTTATCCGGGACTAGCAAATGAGCAGTTCTTC. This chain connects TRBV5-1 to TRBJ2-1, with 9 bases identical to TRBD2. V gave up 5 bases and J gave up 7 bases; unmatched junction bases: 7. The CDR3 consists of 14 residues. In germline, CDR1 is SGHRS, CDR2 YFSETQ.

The chain's CDR3 is CASSVVSGGQGDTQYF. DNA of the CDR3: TGTGCCAGCAGCGTAGTAAGCGGGGGGCAAGGAGATACGCAGTATTTT. The J gene is TRBJ2-3, the V gene TRBV9; TRBD2 aligns across 9 bases. Germline V CDR1 and CDR2: SGDLS, YYNGEE. CDR3 length equals 16 residues. The junction had 7 bases not matched to a gene; V was cut back by 0 bases and J by 5 bases.

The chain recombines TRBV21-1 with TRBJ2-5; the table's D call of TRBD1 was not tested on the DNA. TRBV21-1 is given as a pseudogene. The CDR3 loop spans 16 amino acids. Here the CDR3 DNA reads TGTGCCAGCAGCCGTCCCCCGGGTCCATCCCAAGAGACCCAGTACTTC. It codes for CASSRPPGPSQETQYF.

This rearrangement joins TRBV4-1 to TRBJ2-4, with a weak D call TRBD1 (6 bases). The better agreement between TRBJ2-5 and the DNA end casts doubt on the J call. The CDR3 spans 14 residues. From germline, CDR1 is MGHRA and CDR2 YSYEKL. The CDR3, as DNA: TGCGCCAGCAGCCAAGGACAGGAACAAGAGACCCAGTACTTC. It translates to CASSQGQEQETQYF.

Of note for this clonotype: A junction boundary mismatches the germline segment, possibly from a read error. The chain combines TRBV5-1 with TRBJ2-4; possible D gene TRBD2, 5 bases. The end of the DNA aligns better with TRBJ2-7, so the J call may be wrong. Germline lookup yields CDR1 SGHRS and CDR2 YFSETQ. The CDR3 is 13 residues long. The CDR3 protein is CAGSSGDNYEQYF. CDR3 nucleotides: TGCGCCGGCAGCTCCGGGGATAACTACGAGCAGTACTTC.

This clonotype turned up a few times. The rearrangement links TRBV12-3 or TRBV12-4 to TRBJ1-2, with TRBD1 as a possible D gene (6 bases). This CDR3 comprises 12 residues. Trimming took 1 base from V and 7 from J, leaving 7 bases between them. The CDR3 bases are TGTGCCAGCAGTTTAGGGGGGGCTGGCTACACCTTC. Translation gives CASSLGGAGYTF.